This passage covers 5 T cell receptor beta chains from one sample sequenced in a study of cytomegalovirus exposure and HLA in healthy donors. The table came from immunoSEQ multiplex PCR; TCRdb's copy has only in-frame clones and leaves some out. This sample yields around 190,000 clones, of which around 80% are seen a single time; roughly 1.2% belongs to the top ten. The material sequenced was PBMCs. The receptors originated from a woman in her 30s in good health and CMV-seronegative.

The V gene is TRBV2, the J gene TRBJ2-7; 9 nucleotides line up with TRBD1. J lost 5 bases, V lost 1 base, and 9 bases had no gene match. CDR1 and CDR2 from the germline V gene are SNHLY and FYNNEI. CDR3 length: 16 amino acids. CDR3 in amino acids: CASSEGTGDRANEQYF. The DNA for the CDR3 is TGTGCCAGCAGTGAAGGAACGGGGGACAGGGCGAACGAGCAGTACTTC. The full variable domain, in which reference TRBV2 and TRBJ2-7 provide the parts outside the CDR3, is EPEVTQTPSHQVTQMGQEVILRCVPISNHLYFYWYRQILGQKVEFLVSFYNNEISEKSEIFDDQFSVERPDGSNFTLKIRSTKLEDSAMYFCASSEGTGDRANEQYFGPGTRLTVT.

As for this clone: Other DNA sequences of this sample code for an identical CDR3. For the CDR3, the DNA is TGCGCCAGCAGCTTAGGGACAAGCCAAGAGACCCAGTACTTC. Residues: CASSLGTSQETQYF. This sequence joins TRBV5-1 and TRBJ2-5, with TRBD1 as a possible D gene (6 bases). The germline V gene encodes CDR1 SGHRS and CDR2 YFSETQ. The V end was cut by 2 bases, the J end by 1 base, with 9 bases between. The CDR3 length is 14 residues.

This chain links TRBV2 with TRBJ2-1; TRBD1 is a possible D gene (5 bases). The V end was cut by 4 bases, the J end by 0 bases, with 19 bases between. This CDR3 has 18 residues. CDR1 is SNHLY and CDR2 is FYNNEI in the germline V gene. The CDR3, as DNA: TGTGCCAGCAGTGCCCAGGGCTTTATGGATAGCTCCTACAATGAGCAGTTCTTC. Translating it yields CASSAQGFMDSSYNEQFF.

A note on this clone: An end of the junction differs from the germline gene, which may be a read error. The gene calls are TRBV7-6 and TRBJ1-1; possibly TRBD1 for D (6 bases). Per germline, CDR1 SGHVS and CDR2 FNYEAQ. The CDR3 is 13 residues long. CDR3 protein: CASSPQQGTEAFF. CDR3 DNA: TGTGCCAGCAGCCCGCAACAGGGAACTGAGGCTTTCTTT.

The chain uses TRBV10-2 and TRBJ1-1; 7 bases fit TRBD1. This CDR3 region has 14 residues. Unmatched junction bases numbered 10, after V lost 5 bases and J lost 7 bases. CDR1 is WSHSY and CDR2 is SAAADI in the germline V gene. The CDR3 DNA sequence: TGCGCCAGCAGTCCTACCGGGACAGCTAGTGAAGCTTTCTTT. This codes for CASSPTGTASEAFF.